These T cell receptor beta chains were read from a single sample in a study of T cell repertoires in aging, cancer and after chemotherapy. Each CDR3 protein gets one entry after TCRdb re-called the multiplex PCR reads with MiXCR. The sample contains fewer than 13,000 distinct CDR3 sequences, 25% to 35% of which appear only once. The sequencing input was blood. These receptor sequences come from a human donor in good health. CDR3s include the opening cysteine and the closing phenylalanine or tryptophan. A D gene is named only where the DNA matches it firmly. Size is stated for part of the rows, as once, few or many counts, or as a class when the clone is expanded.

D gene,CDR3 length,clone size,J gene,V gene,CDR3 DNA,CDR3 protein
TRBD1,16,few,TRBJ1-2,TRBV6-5,TGTGCCAGCAGTTACAGGACAGGGGGTCTTAACTATGGCTACACCTTC,CASSYRTGGLNYGYTF
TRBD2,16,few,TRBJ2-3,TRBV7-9,TGTGCCAGCTCAGCCCTAGCGGGGGGGCCGGGAGATACGCAGTATTTT,CASSALAGGPGDTQYF
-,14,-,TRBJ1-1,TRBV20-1,TGCAGTGCTAGAGCAGGGGACTTGAACACTGAAGCTTTCTTT,CSARAGDLNTEAFF
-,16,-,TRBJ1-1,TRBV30,TGTGCCTGGAGTGTACCGGGGGCCGTATCGAACACTGAAGCTTTCTTT,CAWSVPGAVSNTEAFF
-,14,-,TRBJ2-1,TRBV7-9,TGTGCCAGCAGCTTGACACAGGGAAACAATGAGCAGTTCTTC,CASSLTQGNNEQFF
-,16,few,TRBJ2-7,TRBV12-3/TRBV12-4,TGTGCCAGCAGTTCTAGATTTGGGGTAATGGGATACGAGCAGTACTTC,CASSSRFGVMGYEQYF
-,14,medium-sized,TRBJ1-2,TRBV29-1,TGCAGCGTTGATGGGGACACCCCTAACTATGGCTACACCTTC,CSVDGDTPNYGYTF
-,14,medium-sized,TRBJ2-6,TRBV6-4,TGTGCCAGCAGTGACGAGGTTGGGGCCAACGTCCTGACTTTC,CASSDEVGANVLTF
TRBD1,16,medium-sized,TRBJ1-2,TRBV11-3,TGTGCCAGCAGTTCCGAAGGCAGGGGGGGTAGCTATGGCTACACCTTC,CASSSEGRGGSYGYTF
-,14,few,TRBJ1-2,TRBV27,TGTGCCAGCAGTTTAGGGTGGGGGAACTATGGCTACACCTTC,CASSLGWGNYGYTF
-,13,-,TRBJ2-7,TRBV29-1,TGCAGCGTTGAAAGGGGTACCACTACACGAGAGTACTTC,CSVERGTTTREYF
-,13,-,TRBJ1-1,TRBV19,TGTGCCAGTAGTCAATACAGGAACACTGAAGCTTTCTTT,CASSQYRNTEAFF
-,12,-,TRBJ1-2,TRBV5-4,TGTGCCAGCAGCGGATGGGACTATGGCTACACCTTC,CASSGWDYGYTF
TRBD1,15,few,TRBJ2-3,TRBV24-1,TGTGCCACCAGCTTGGGACAGGGCAGCACAGATACGCAGTATTTT,CATSLGQGSTDTQYF